Below, one T cell receptor (beta chain) is given with its context. Its antigen remains unknown. This specimen belongs to a study of T cell responses to AZD1222 COVID-19 vaccine. Study-level findings and limits: After two AZD1222 doses, spike-specific TCR breadth and depth rose versus day 0. Nearly half of spike-specific TCRs reportedly target unmutated variant regions. Donors skewed white British and female; clonal diversity was possibly underestimated. Sampling that yielded the repertoires occurred only after the peak T cell response.

Germline trimming cut 3 bases from V and 6 bases from J; bases unmatched to any gene: 4. Germline V lookup: CDR1 KGHSH, CDR2 LQKENI. The CDR3 covers 16 residues. Method: immunoSEQ multiplex PCR; TCRdb's copy keeps in-frame clones and lacks some. This sample yields 95,000 to 150,000 clones, of which roughly 89% are seen a single time; 8% to 9.5% belongs to the top ten. The chain has TRBV18 and TRBJ2-1, with 14 bases matching TRBD2. Material: peripheral blood, obtained on day 0 of AZD1222 vaccination. The receptor's source is an adult in good health. The CDR3 reads CASSPSGLAGGNEQFF. In nucleotides, the CDR3 is TGTGCCAGCTCACCTTCTGGACTAGCGGGGGGCAATGAGCAGTTCTTC.